One T cell receptor beta chain is described in this entry. Assay used: immunoSEQ multiplex PCR; TCRdb lists only in-frame clones, some missing. The data contain 100,000 to 150,000 clones, 90% of them singletons. These data come from a study of control samples from healthy donors and cancer patients. The TCR was taken from a man aged 40-50 years in good health. The sample comprised blood.

The CDR3 DNA follows: TGCGCCAGCACCACCGGGACAGGGGGCACTGAAGCTTTCTTT. Translated, it gives CASTTGTGGTEAFF. The J gene is TRBJ1-1, the V gene TRBV5-1; TRBD1 matches 11 bases. This CDR3 is built from 14 residues. Germline CDR1 SGHRS, CDR2 YFSETQ. Trimming took 6 bases from V and 4 from J; bases not matched to a gene: 5.